This passage covers 20 T cell receptor beta chains from one sample sequenced in a study of blood T cell repertoires in COVID-19. TCRdb's copy holds only in-frame clones and misses some; the assay was immunoSEQ multiplex PCR. The table shows 300,000 to 400,000 clones, with around 87% occurring only once. Source material: peripheral blood. These receptors came from a woman aged 55-75 years with COVID-19, enrolled during active disease.

In DNA, the CDR3 is TGTGCCAGCAGCTTAGCCGGACTAGGACAACTTCAAGAGACCCAGTACTTC. Amino acid sequence: CASSLAGLGQLQETQYF. The J gene is TRBJ2-5, the V gene TRBV7-2; TRBD2 matches 7 bases. V lost 0 bases and J lost 2; bases outside the gene matches: 9. CDR1 and CDR2 (germline): SGHTA, FQGNSA. CDR3 size: 17 residues.

This chain uses TRBV2 with TRBJ1-2, with TRBD1 identical over 9 bases. Per the germline V gene, CDR1 is SNHLY and CDR2 is FYNNEI. The V and J ends lost 7 bases and 4 bases, in that order; junction bases with no gene match: 10. The CDR3 has 15 residues. The CDR3 protein is CASTRPGQGAYGYTF. Here the CDR3 DNA reads TGTGCCAGCACTAGACCGGGACAGGGAGCCTATGGCTACACCTTC.

The CDR3 bases are TGTGCCAGCAGCGAAAGACAGGGGTCCGCCTACGAGCAGTACTTC. Protein: CASSERQGSAYEQYF. The chain combines TRBV9 with TRBJ2-7, with TRBD1 matching over 8 bases. V gave up 3 bases and J gave up 2 bases; unmatched junction bases: 7. This CDR3 region has 15 residues. Germline V gives CDR1 SGDLS, CDR2 YYNGEE.

This clone was observed a single time. This rearrangement joins TRBV6-5 to TRBJ1-2; a weak D match, TRBD1 (6 bases). Trimming shortened V by 7 bases and J by 7 bases, and 16 bases separated the two germline ends. CDR1 and CDR2 (germline): MNHEY, SVGAGI. This CDR3 spans 13 amino acids. CDR3 nucleotide sequence: TGTGCCAGCAACCAGTACAGGGAAGGTGGCTACACCTTC. Protein: CASNQYREGGYTF.

The V call is TRBV7-9, the J call TRBJ2-1, with TRBD2 identical over 7 bases. The CDR3 consists of 15 residues. The ends lost 5 bases at V and 1 base at J; junction bases unmatched: 5. The V gene's germline CDR1 is SEHNR and CDR2 FQNEAQ (reference sequence). The CDR3 loop reads CASSPGGGSYNEQFF. The CDR3 DNA follows: TGTGCCAGCAGCCCGGGCGGGGGTTCCTACAATGAGCAGTTCTTC.

This clone was recorded once. V gene TRBV29-1 combines with J gene TRBJ1-5, with D possibly matching TRBD1 (6 bases). V was cut by 7 bases and J by 7 bases, with 17 bases left in between. Germline CDR1 is SQVTM and CDR2 is ANQGSEA. The CDR3 covers 13 residues. CDR3 amino acids: CSAEGDPGQPQHF. CDR3 in DNA: TGCAGCGCCGAGGGGGACCCTGGGCAGCCCCAGCATTTT. Combining the CDR3 with reference TRBV29-1 and TRBJ1-5 gives the whole variable domain SAVISQKPSRDICQRGTSLTIQCQVDSQVTMMFWYRQQPGQSLTLIATANQGSEATYESGFVIDKFPISRPNLTFSTLTVSNMSPEDSSIYLCSAEGDPGQPQHFGDGTRLSIL.

This chain uses TRBV5-1 with TRBJ2-5; tentatively, D is TRBD1 (7 bases). Trimming stripped 4 bases from V and 7 bases from J, with 20 bases between. The germline gives CDR1 SGHRS, CDR2 YFSETQ. This CDR3 has 15 residues. CDR3: CASSPPTQGGGTQYF. Here the CDR3 DNA reads TGCGCCAGCAGCCCCCCCACGCAGGGGGGAGGGACCCAGTACTTC. The full variable domain, completed using reference TRBV5-1 and TRBJ2-5, is KAGVTQTPRYLIKTRGQQVTLSCSPISGHRSVSWYQQTPGQGLQFLFEYFSETQRNKGNFPGRFSGRQFSNSRSEMNVSTLELGDSALYLCASSPPTQGGGTQYFGPGTRLLVL.

The chain couples TRBV4-1 to TRBJ2-1, with D perhaps TRBD2 (8 bases). Germline CDR1 reads MGHRA; CDR2 reads YSYEKL. There are 17 residues in the CDR3. The V gene lost 6 bases and the J gene lost 8 bases, with 26 bases spanning the gap. The DNA of the CDR3 is TGCGCCAGCAGACCCTTAGGGGGCGGGGGGCCCCGCGATGAGCAGTTCTTC. This codes for CASRPLGGGGPRDEQFF.

The chain couples TRBV19 to TRBJ1-5; no reliable D call. CDR3 length: 13 residues. V dropped 5 bases and J dropped 0 bases, with 5 bases sitting between them. Germline CDR1 and CDR2: LNHDA and SQIVND (reference sequence). CDR3 loop: CASSAYSNQPQHF. The DNA for the CDR3 is TGTGCCAGTAGTGCGTATAGCAATCAGCCCCAGCATTTT.

This chain links TRBV29-1 with TRBJ1-1; D gene uncertain. Germline CDR1 SQVTM, CDR2 ANQGSEA. The V and J ends lost 7 bases and 9 bases respectively, with 12 bases between them. This CDR3 is 10 amino acids long. CDR3 nucleotides: TGCAGCGGCCAGGCGATCCAAGCTTTCTTT. As protein: CSGQAIQAFF.

The rearrangement links TRBV2 to TRBJ2-1; TRBD1 might be the D (5 bases). Trimming cost V 5 bases and J 10 bases, with 18 bases left between them. Germline assignment: CDR1 SNHLY and CDR2 FYNNEI. The CDR3 loop spans 14 amino acids. The CDR3 reads CASSSGSGSWEQFF. The CDR3 DNA reads as TGTGCCAGCAGTAGTGGTTCAGGGTCGTGGGAGCAGTTCTTC.

The V call is TRBV28, the J call TRBJ1-2; TRBD1 matches 10 bases. V shed 5 bases and J 7 bases; nucleotides not matched to a gene: 10. Germline V lookup: CDR1 MDHEN, CDR2 SYDVKM. The CDR3 runs to 15 residues. CDR3 residues: CASSPTRTGGFGYTF. The CDR3 coding sequence is TGTGCCAGCAGTCCCACCCGGACAGGGGGATTTGGCTACACCTTC.

The CDR3 loop is CAGAMWGEAFF. CDR3 nucleotide sequence: TGTGCCGGGGCGATGTGGGGTGAAGCTTTCTTT. V usage is TRBV6-5 and J usage is TRBJ1-1, with a weak D call TRBD1 (5 bases). V was pared by 11 bases and J by 7 bases, with 14 bases between. This CDR3 has 11 residues. The V gene's germline CDR1 is MNHEY and CDR2 SVGAGI.

This clone has only a few counts. The J gene is TRBJ1-2, the V gene TRBV27, with D perhaps matching TRBD1 (5 bases). The CDR3 runs to 15 residues. Trimming removed 3 bases at V and 3 bases at J, with 14 bases between. Germline-derived CDR1 and CDR2 are MNHEY and SMNVEV (reference sequence). This chain's CDR3 is CASSFGAEGHYGYTF. The CDR3 DNA reads TGTGCCAGCAGTTTTGGGGCTGAAGGGCACTATGGCTACACCTTC.

The V call is TRBV7-9, the J call TRBJ2-7; tentatively, D is TRBD1 (5 bases). This CDR3 comprises 16 residues. Per germline, CDR1 SEHNR and CDR2 FQNEAQ (reference sequence). Deletions cut 2 bases from V and 6 bases from J, with 20 bases between. The chain's CDR3 is CASSLIASRGLSEQYF. In nucleotides, the CDR3 is TGTGCCAGCAGCTTAATCGCCTCAAGGGGCCTTAGCGAGCAGTACTTC.

The V gene is TRBV6-5, the J gene TRBJ1-4, with D perhaps TRBD1 (6 bases). Trimming took 6 bases from V and 7 from J, leaving 15 bases between them. The CDR3 loop spans 14 amino acids. Per the germline V gene, CDR1 is MNHEY and CDR2 is SVGAGI. CDR3 region: CASRPRGSGEKLFF. DNA of the CDR3: TGTGCCAGCAGGCCCAGGGGCAGCGGTGAAAAACTGTTTTTT.

For the CDR3, the DNA is TGTGCCAGCTCACCACTTGGGACTTATCCTGAAGCTTTCTTT. Protein product: CASSPLGTYPEAFF. V is TRBV18 and J is TRBJ1-1; perhaps TRBD1 as D (5 bases). The V gene lost 1 base and the J gene lost 6 bases, with 12 bases spanning the gap. CDR3 length: 14 amino acids. Per germline, CDR1 KGHSH and CDR2 LQKENI.

The chain uses TRBV5-1 and TRBJ2-3, with TRBD2 identical over 13 bases. Germline V gives CDR1 SGHRS, CDR2 YFSETQ. The CDR3 is 19 amino acids. J lost 4 bases, V lost 4 bases, and 15 bases had no gene match. CDR3: CASSGWTSGGPEVADTQYF. DNA for the CDR3: TGCGCCAGCAGCGGTTGGACTAGCGGGGGCCCTGAAGTGGCAGATACGCAGTATTTT.

J is TRBJ2-2 and V is TRBV7-9; 9 bases are shared with TRBD1. V trimming: 3 bases; J trimming: 4 bases; junction bases outside the gene matches: 12. The CDR3 loop spans 18 amino acids. Germline V CDR1 and CDR2: SEHNR, FQNEAQ (reference sequence). In DNA form, the CDR3 reads TGTGCCAGCAGCTTTAGACAGGGGGGAACTCCGGGCACCGGGGAGCTGTTTTTT. Translated: CASSFRQGGTPGTGELFF.

In its sample, this clone was seen once. The CDR3 DNA sequence: TGTGCCAGCAGCTTCAGGGGGGATGGGACCGGGGAGCTGTTTTTT. Translating gives CASSFRGDGTGELFF. The chain combines TRBV11-1 with TRBJ2-2, with D tentatively TRBD1 (7 bases). Germline V gene sequence: CDR1 SGHAT, CDR2 FQDESV (reference sequence). Between the trimmed V and J ends, which lost 3 bases and 5 bases, there was a span of 13 bases. CDR3 length: 15 amino acids.